This TCR beta chain emerged from a study of cytomegalovirus exposure and HLA in healthy donors (dated by TCRdb to 2015 to 2018). Looking at the study overall: The roughly 700 repertoires of the first cohort and the 120 validation repertoires were produced on the same platform, according to a later analysis. The aim of the study was to test whether cataloging public T cell receptors could identify signatures of past pathogen exposure. The study combined high-throughput TCR immunosequencing, statistical association of individual TCRs with disease status, and machine learning to predict cytomegalovirus infection status. Besides the first cohort of 666 subjects, a separate validation cohort made up of roughly 130 different subjects was used. On the study overall, not on this receptor specifically: Three of the identified cytomegalovirus-associated TCR beta chains were confirmed in vitro to be specific for cytomegalovirus antigens. Most TCR sequences were observed very rarely across donors, whereas some public TCRs were present in many individuals. Cytomegalovirus status was reported to be diagnosed by the classifier with high specificity and sensitivity in both the original and validation cohorts. It was suggested by the authors that the approach could potentially be generalized to other disease states and immunological phenotypes. In a later analysis, TCRs clustered in the first cohort were found to also tend to co-occur in the approximately 110 validation repertoires, with over 90% of cluster scores above 0. The validation cohort had no HLA typing available for a later analysis, so co-occurrence within that cohort was assessed over all 130 or so repertoires. A total of 150 to 200 TCR beta chains were listed by the study as associated with cytomegalovirus.

Receptors were amplified or captured by the immunoSEQ multiplex PCR assay. The paper's data handling went like this. A statistical classification framework was built to diagnose cytomegalovirus status from the catalog of TCR beta chain sequences. TCRdb provides this immuneACCESS table in a form limited to in-frame rearrangements. Some clones are lacking; in checked studies, under half of them reflect an unresolved V gene, and why the rest are absent is not known. V, J and clone size derive from that table, while D and trimming were established from the DNA sequence. A total of 190,000 or so clones appear in this sample, roughly four fifths of them only once. Approximately 3% of the sample comes from the top ten. The donors belonged to the validation cohort of about 120 subjects, which was separate from the approximately 660-subject first cohort. Turning to this clone: There is no known antigen for this receptor. Within one base of it there is no much larger clone, and no base qualities were kept.

V sheds 5 bases and J sheds 5 bases, leaving 22 bases between their ends. Taken from cysteine to phenylalanine, the CDR3 has 17 residues. Only the CDR3 part of the read is kept: 51 bases, read in frame from the first base. Looking up the germline V gene yields CDR1 SGHRS and CDR2 YFSETQ. The chain joins TRBV5-1 to TRBJ1-4; the D region possibly corresponds to TRBD1 (5 bases align). The clonotype comes from a woman under 30 in good health and CMV-seropositive. The sequencing sample was made of PBMCs. The sequence in DNA is TGCGCCAGCAGTCCCATCCTCAACCGGGGGATAAATGAAAAACTGTTTTTT. It specifies CASSPILNRGINEKLFF. The variable domain in full, with residues beyond the CDR3 obtained from the reference TRBV5-1 and TRBJ1-4 genes, is KAGVTQTPRYLIKTRGQQVTLSCSPISGHRSVSWYQQTPGQGLQFLFEYFSETQRNKGNFPGRFSGRQFSNSRSEMNVSTLELGDSALYLCASSPILNRGINEKLFFGSGTQLSVL.